This TCR beta chain was profiled in a study of blood T cell repertoires in COVID-19 (dated by TCRdb to the early 2020s). Regarding the research as a whole: Collaborator samples came from the United States, Italy and Spain and covered acute and convalescent phases of COVID-19. A freely available public database, intended as a resource for researchers studying the immune response to SARS-CoV-2, is where the repertoires were released. Where available, HLA class I and class II types were obtained from metadata supplied by the sample provider rather than from assay-based typing. The samples were drawn from the first 160 participants of the ongoing ImmuneRACE study and from 1,254 subjects provided by 6 global collaborators. The dataset comprised deeply sampled blood TCRbeta repertoires from subjects exposed to, actively infected with, or recovered from COVID-19. Sample metadata almost always included a de-identified subject ID, COVID-19 status, age in years and sex. The prospective study material was composed of cDNA or gDNA derived from T cells, B-cell-depleted T cells, or PBMCs. The full study reports these points: The quantity of clinical and demographic metadata differed by source and by participant and was supplied without curation.

The immunoSEQ Assay, a bias-controlled multiplex PCR, was used to amplify TCRbeta CDR3 regions from genomic DNA. The source study handled its data this way. Nucleated cell counts per sample were estimated from amplification of reference gene primers within the assay. Sequence reads were collapsed and filtered to measure the absolute abundance of every unique TCRbeta CDR3 rearrangement. For each sample, productive Simpson clonality was calculated by taking the square root of Simpson's diversity index across productive rearrangements. Drawn from immuneACCESS, this table holds only the in-frame rearrangements with V and J called that TCRdb kept. Clones are partly lost; checked studies trace under half to an unresolved V gene and leave the rest unexplained. Clone size and the V and J calls come from that table; the DNA yielded D and trimming. In all, the sample holds roughly 220,000 clones, and 70% to 90% of those were seen once. The ten largest make up approximately 14% of the sample.

The germline ends are 21 bases apart after V is trimmed by 5 bases and J by 4 bases. From the germline V gene (reference sequence), CDR1 is LGHDT and CDR2 is YNNKEL. The CDR3 starts with the cysteine, ends with the phenylalanine, and has 17 residues. CDR3 DNA is the only sequence kept; it has 51 bases, read in frame from the first base. As regards this clone: The antigen it binds to is not known. Base qualities are missing; no much larger clone stands one base away.

Enrolling through a virtual design, the prospective study's participants ranged in age from roughly 18 to 89 years and lived across roughly 24 United States geographic areas. Cohort assignment in the prospective study relied on participant-reported clinical history from a screening survey and a study questionnaire. In the prospective study, whole blood, serum and a nasopharyngeal or oropharyngeal swab were collected from each participant by mobile phlebotomists. Additional blood draws and questionnaires over a 2-month period could optionally be provided by prospective study participants. Before DNA extraction, prospective study blood samples were shipped either frozen or at room temperature.

The sample taken for sequencing was PBMCs or T cells enriched from blood (not recorded which). The source is a woman aged 45 to 65 with acute COVID-19. The chain joins TRBV3-1 (or the pseudogene TRBV3-2) to TRBJ2-1; TRBD1 is a possible D gene, resting on 6 matching bases. The CDR3 sequence is CASSSHPPGHSYNEQFF. The sequenced DNA is TGTGCCAGCAGCTCTCACCCCCCGGGACACTCTTACAATGAGCAGTTCTTC.